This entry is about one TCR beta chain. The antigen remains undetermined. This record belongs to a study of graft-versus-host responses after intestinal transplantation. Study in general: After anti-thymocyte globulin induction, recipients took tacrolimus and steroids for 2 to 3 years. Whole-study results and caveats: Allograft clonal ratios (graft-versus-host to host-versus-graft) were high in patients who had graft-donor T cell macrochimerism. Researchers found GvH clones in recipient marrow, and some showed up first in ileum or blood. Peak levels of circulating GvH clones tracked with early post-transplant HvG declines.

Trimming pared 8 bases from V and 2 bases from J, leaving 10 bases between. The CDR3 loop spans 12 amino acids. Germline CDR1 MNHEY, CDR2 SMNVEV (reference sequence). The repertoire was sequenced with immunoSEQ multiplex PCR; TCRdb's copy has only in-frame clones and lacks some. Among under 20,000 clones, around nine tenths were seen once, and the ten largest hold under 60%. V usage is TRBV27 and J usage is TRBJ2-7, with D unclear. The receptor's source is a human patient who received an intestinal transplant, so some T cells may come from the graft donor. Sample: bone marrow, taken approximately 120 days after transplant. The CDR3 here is CASGQIPYEQYF. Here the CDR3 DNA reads TGTGCCAGCGGGCAAATTCCCTACGAGCAGTACTTC.